Following are 15 T cell receptor beta chains from one sample sequenced in a study of shared clonotypes between healthy human individuals. Using immunoSEQ multiplex PCR, the repertoire was profiled, and TCRdb retains in-frame clones only, with some absent. This sample has approximately 2.5 million clones, with 80% to 95% found just once. The specimen sequenced was naive CD4+ T cells from PBMCs. Regarding subset: CD45RA+ positively selected. The receptor source for this set is a man between 18 and 35 years old in good health. Some clones in this sample may be carry-over from other donors' samples.

CDR3 nucleotides: TGCAGTTGCGGCCTAGCGGGAGGGCCCACAGATACGCAGTATTTT. Translating gives CSCGLAGGPTDTQYF. The V and J genes are TRBV29-1 and TRBJ2-3, with 12 positions matching TRBD2. The CDR3 sequence is 15 residues long. Germline values: CDR1 SQVTM, CDR2 ANQGSEA.

This rearrangement joins TRBV10-3 to TRBJ2-5; D call uncertain. The V gene lost 2 bases and the J gene lost 5 bases, with 9 bases spanning the gap. This CDR3 contains 13 residues. Germline CDR1 ENHRY, CDR2 SYGVKD. The CDR3 sequence: CAISERILETQYF. CDR3 nucleotide sequence: TGTGCCATCAGTGAGCGGATTTTGGAGACCCAGTACTTC.

The chain combines TRBV28 with TRBJ1-5; D not certain. The CDR3 is made up of 14 amino acids. V was pared by 6 bases and J by 0 bases, with 9 bases between. CDR1 is MDHEN and CDR2 is SYDVKM in the germline V gene. CDR3 in amino acids: CASRLGNSNQPQHF. As DNA, the CDR3 is TGTGCCAGCAGGTTAGGTAATAGCAATCAGCCCCAGCATTTT.

The rearrangement joins TRBV28 to TRBJ1-2; D is unclear. V lost 4 bases and J lost 7, with 13 bases in between. CDR1 MDHEN and CDR2 SYDVKM come from the germline V gene. This CDR3 comprises 13 residues. The CDR3 DNA reads TGTGCCAGCAGTTCTAATTATAAAATTGGCTACACCTTC. Protein sequence: CASSSNYKIGYTF.

This clone was seen more than once but under ten times. The chain combines TRBV5-1 with TRBJ1-1; no reliable D call. From germline, CDR1 is SGHRS and CDR2 YFSETQ. CDR3 size: 16 residues. Trimming took off 0 bases at V and 3 bases at J, with 15 bases between the two ends. As DNA, the CDR3 is TGCGCCAGCAGCTTGGGAGTGGACTCCGAGGACACTGAAGCTTTCTTT. The encoded protein is CASSLGVDSEDTEAFF.

The rearrangement links TRBV9 to TRBJ1-5; 11 positions agree with TRBD1. V was clipped by 0 bases and J by 6 bases; unmatched bases: 5. The CDR3 is 16 residues long. Germline V gene sequence: CDR1 SGDLS, CDR2 YYNGEE. DNA of the CDR3: TGTGCCAGCAGCGTAGGGGGGACAGGGGGACTTCAGCCCCAGCATTTT. Protein: CASSVGGTGGLQPQHF.

Note on this clone: Other DNA sequences from this sample encode an identical CDR3 as well. The chain recombines TRBV6-5 with TRBJ1-4; D remains ambiguous. This CDR3 contains 15 residues. Germline V CDR1 and CDR2: MNHEY, SVGAGI. Trimming pared 4 bases from V and 0 bases from J, leaving 9 bases between. Here the CDR3 reads CASSSGQTTNEKLFF. The CDR3 coding sequence is TGTGCCAGCAGTTCCGGGCAGACAACTAATGAAAAACTGTTTTTT.

The gene calls are TRBV6-1 and TRBJ1-5; 7 bases line up with TRBD1. Unmatched junction bases numbered 5, after V lost 5 bases and J lost 4 bases. The CDR3 length is 14 residues. From germline, CDR1 is MNHNS and CDR2 SASEGT. The CDR3 DNA reads as TGTGCCAGCAGTCTGACAGGGAGGAATCAGCCCCAGCATTTT. The encoded protein is CASSLTGRNQPQHF.

The chain uses TRBV2 and TRBJ2-1, with 8 bases matching TRBD2. With V trimmed by 7 bases and J by 10 bases, 9 bases remained unmatched. Per germline, CDR1 SNHLY and CDR2 FYNNEI. This CDR3 region has 13 residues. CDR3 protein: CASIPGGNREQFF. CDR3 sequence (DNA): TGTGCCAGCATACCGGGAGGGAATAGGGAGCAGTTCTTC. Together with reference TRBV2 and TRBJ2-1, the CDR3 gives the full variable domain: EPEVTQTPSHQVTQMGQEVILRCVPISNHLYFYWYRQILGQKVEFLVSFYNNEISEKSEIFDDQFSVERPDGSNFTLKIRSTKLEDSAMYFCASIPGGNREQFFGPGTRLTVL.

This chain uses TRBV29-1 with TRBJ2-5; D unclear. The DNA matches TRBJ2-7 better at its end, which makes the J call doubtful. Per germline, CDR1 SQVTM and CDR2 ANQGSEA. The CDR3 totals 11 residues. The CDR3 nucleotides read TGCAGCGTTGTTGAAAGGGACGAGCAGTACTTC. Translating it yields CSVVERDEQYF.

The rearrangement uses TRBV9 and TRBJ2-1; 10 positions match TRBD1. Germline V CDR1 and CDR2: SGDLS, YYNGEE. The CDR3 is made up of 16 amino acids. V shed 4 bases, J shed 2 bases, and the junction held 6 bases outside the gene matches. This CDR3 is CASSTRQGAAYNEQFF. Written as DNA, the CDR3 is TGTGCCAGCAGCACTAGACAGGGGGCCGCCTACAATGAGCAGTTCTTC.

Worth noting for this clone: Other DNA sequences in this sample translate to the same CDR3. The chain has TRBV29-1 and TRBJ1-4; D is unclear. The ends were cut back, 7 bases at V and 0 bases at J, with 6 bases in the middle. CDR1 SQVTM and CDR2 ANQGSEA come from the germline V gene. This CDR3 is 12 amino acids long. The DNA of the CDR3 is TGCAGCGCGGGAGCAACTAATGAAAAACTGTTTTTT. It specifies CSAGATNEKLFF. Supplemented by reference TRBV29-1 and TRBJ1-4, the full variable domain reads SAVISQKPSRDICQRGTSLTIQCQVDSQVTMMFWYRQQPGQSLTLIATANQGSEATYESGFVIDKFPISRPNLTFSTLTVSNMSPEDSSIYLCSAGATNEKLFFGSGTQLSVL.

This clone has just one count. The V call is TRBV6-4, the J call TRBJ2-3, with 8 bases aligning to TRBD1. This CDR3 is built from 14 residues. Trimming cost V 6 bases and J 4 bases; bases outside gene matches: 6. Germline V lookup: CDR1 MRHNA, CDR2 SNTAGT. The CDR3 DNA sequence: TGTGCCAGCAGCCGGACAGGGTGGGCAGATACGCAGTATTTT. This codes for CASSRTGWADTQYF.

The chain uses TRBV30 and TRBJ1-1; weak D call: TRBD1 (5 bases). CDR1 is GTSNPN and CDR2 is SVGIG in the germline V gene (reference sequence). The CDR3 has 15 residues. Trimming removed 3 bases from V and 1 base from J, with 15 bases in between. The CDR3 spells CAWRYGRQTNTEAFF. CDR3 bases: TGTGCCTGGAGATATGGGAGACAGACGAACACTGAAGCTTTCTTT. Together with reference TRBV30 and TRBJ1-1, the CDR3 gives the full variable domain: SQTIHQWPATLVQPVGSPLSLECTVEGTSNPNLYWYRQAAGRGLQLLFYSVGIGQISSEVPQNLSASRPQDRQFILSSKKLLLSDSGFYLCAWRYGRQTNTEAFFGQGTRLTVV.

The V call is TRBV10-3, the J call TRBJ2-7; D might be TRBD1 (6 bases). Trimming took off 10 bases at V and 3 bases at J, with 13 bases between the two ends. This CDR3 has 12 amino acids. Germline values: CDR1 ENHRY, CDR2 SYGVKD. CDR3 region: CATLTGSYEQYF. For the CDR3, the DNA is TGTGCCACACTGACAGGAAGCTACGAGCAGTACTTC.